The T cell receptor beta chain described here comes from a study of blood T cell repertoires in COVID-19. Study details: Sites in the United States, Italy and Spain provided acute and convalescent COVID-19 samples.

V was pared by 4 bases and J by 4 bases, with 4 bases of the junction left unmatched. This CDR3 has 15 amino acids. The germline V gene encodes CDR1 MDHEN and CDR2 SYDVKM. Participant ages covered about 18 to 89 years across 25 or so US areas. Cohort placement rested on clinical history that participants reported themselves. TCRdb's copy holds only in-frame clones and misses some; the assay was immunoSEQ multiplex PCR. This sample carries approximately 100,000 clones, 80% to 90% of them seen once, and the ten largest clones take about 2.5%. The chain employs TRBV28 and TRBJ1-4, with 9 bases lining up with TRBD1. The sequenced sample was PBMCs or T cells enriched from blood (not recorded which). The sequence came from a woman in her fifties or sixties who had recovered from COVID-19. CDR3: CASSSTGGGNEKLFF. The CDR3 nucleotides are TGTGCCAGCAGTTCGACAGGGGGAGGTAATGAAAAACTGTTTTTT.